The clone carrying this T cell receptor beta chain was picked up many times. TCRdb called the 5' RACE reads again in MiXCR, with one record for every CDR3 protein. The sample holds around 63,000 distinct CDR3 sequences, about a sixth seen once. This specimen belongs to a study of T cells of healthy individuals. The CDR3 has 17 amino acids. Trimming stripped 0 bases from V and 9 bases from J, with 23 bases between. Germline values: CDR1 MGHRA, CDR2 YSYEKL. This chain links TRBV4-1 with TRBJ1-1; D ambiguous. The sequence came from a human donor in good health. The CDR3 bases are TGCGCCAGCAGCCAAGATTGGGCGAGGACCAGAGCCCCTCAAGCTTTCTTT. Protein: CASSQDWARTRAPQAFF.